These 21 T cell receptor beta chains originate from one sample sequenced in a study of patients and donors after allogeneic stem cell transplantation. TCRdb reprocessed the RT-PCR reads via MiXCR and lists one record per CDR3 protein. The sample carries 920,000 or so distinct CDR3 sequences, approximately 18% recorded once. Input material: blood, either unsorted or a sorted T cell fraction (not recorded which). The receptors shown here come from a human donor who was either an allogeneic HSCT recipient or a stem cell or donor lymphocyte infusion donor (not recorded which). It is not recorded whose cells these are; they may come from a transplant donor.

The sample holds a few counts of this clonotype. The gene calls are TRBV10-3 and TRBJ1-2; 9 bases are a match to TRBD1. This CDR3 has 11 residues. The V gene end was trimmed by 2 bases and the J gene end by 13 bases; junction bases not matched to a gene: 2. Germline lookup yields CDR1 ENHRY and CDR2 SYGVKD. The CDR3 is CAISEGQGLTF. The CDR3 nucleotides read TGTGCCATCAGTGAGGGACAGGGGCTCACCTTC.

The chain carries TRBV11-1 and TRBJ2-1, with TRBD2 matching over 11 bases. Germline V gene sequence: CDR1 SGHAT, CDR2 FQDESV (reference sequence). This CDR3 spans 18 amino acids. V trimming: 3 bases; J trimming: 2 bases; junction bases outside the gene matches: 9. CDR3 nucleotide sequence: TGTGCCAGCAGCTTGTTATTAGCGGGAGGGCCCACCTACAATGAGCAGTTCTTC. Its translation is CASSLLLAGGPTYNEQFF.

The chain recombines TRBV20-1 with TRBJ2-1, with 14 bases that match TRBD2. This CDR3 is 18 amino acids long. Per the germline V gene, CDR1 is DFQATT and CDR2 is SNEGSKA (reference sequence). The V gene end was trimmed by 1 base and the J gene end by 6 bases; junction bases not matched to a gene: 11. The CDR3 here is CSARAGTSGSLWGNEQFF. The CDR3 DNA sequence: TGCAGTGCTAGAGCTGGGACTAGCGGGAGTTTATGGGGCAATGAGCAGTTCTTC.

This clonotype has just a few counts. The chain has TRBV10-3 and TRBJ1-1, with D unclear. Looked up from germline, CDR1 is ENHRY and CDR2 is SYGVKD. Trimming took off 8 bases at V and 1 base at J, with 14 bases between the two ends. This CDR3 has 14 residues. The CDR3 reads CAIADPAGNTEAFF. The CDR3 coding sequence is TGTGCCATCGCAGACCCGGCAGGGAACACTGAAGCTTTCTTT.

This clonotype turned up a few times. The CDR3 sequence is CSARRRWALGTDTQYF. For the CDR3, the DNA is TGCAGTGCTAGGCGAAGATGGGCCCTGGGAACAGATACGCAGTATTTT. This chain links TRBV20-1 with TRBJ2-3; D gene uncertain. Trimming removed 3 bases at V and 3 bases at J, with 19 bases between. This CDR3 is built from 16 residues. Germline V gene lookup returns CDR1 DFQATT and CDR2 SNEGSKA (reference sequence).

Only a few counts were recorded for this clonotype. V usage is TRBV12-3 or TRBV12-4 and J usage is TRBJ2-3; tentatively, D is TRBD2 (6 bases). The CDR3 is made up of 13 amino acids. Trimming left V 6 bases short and J 6 bases short, with 13 bases between. The CDR3 protein is CASRQEGRDTQYF. The CDR3 DNA is TGTGCCAGCAGACAGGAGGGGCGGGATACGCAGTATTTT.

This clonotype was counted many times. The chain is built from TRBV12-3 or TRBV12-4 and TRBJ2-7; D is uncertain. Trimming took 5 bases from V and 7 from J, leaving 18 bases between them. The CDR3 is made up of 14 amino acids. In nucleotides, the CDR3 is TGTGCCAGCAGTCCTGACCGACTTGCAGGAGAGCAGTACTTC. This sequence encodes CASSPDRLAGEQYF.

This clonotype was recorded a few times. V usage is TRBV7-6 and J usage is TRBJ2-5; 8 bases fit TRBD2. Germline assignment: CDR1 SGHVS and CDR2 FNYEAQ. The V and J ends lost 5 bases and 4 bases, in that order; junction bases with no gene match: 9. The CDR3 contains 15 residues. The CDR3 DNA sequence: TGTGCCAGCAGCAACCCTGGACTAGCAGGAGAGACCCAGTACTTC. Translated, it gives CASSNPGLAGETQYF.

The V gene is TRBV6-1, the J gene TRBJ2-7; TRBD1 or TRBD2 may be the D gene (5 bases each). Germline CDR1 is MNHNS and CDR2 is SASEGT. Deletions cut 5 bases from V and 6 bases from J, with 17 bases between. This CDR3 has 14 residues. CDR3: CASSRAGEGIEQYF. CDR3 DNA: TGTGCCAGCAGTCGGGCAGGCGAGGGGATCGAGCAGTACTTC.

A few counts support this clonotype. The chain joins TRBV6-4 to TRBJ1-2; no firm D call. The V and J ends lost 2 bases and 5 bases respectively, with 9 bases between them. This CDR3 region has 13 residues. Germline V gene lookup returns CDR1 MRHNA and CDR2 SNTAGT. The CDR3 bases are TGTGCCAGCAGTGACCTCACAGTTTATGGCTACACCTTC. Amino acids: CASSDLTVYGYTF.

The chain employs TRBV7-9 and TRBJ1-2; weak D call: TRBD1 (5 bases). V was pared by 4 bases and J by 5 bases, with 17 bases between. The CDR3 sequence is 15 residues long. Germline V gene data show CDR1 as SEHNR and CDR2 as FQNEAQ (reference sequence). CDR3 bases: TGTGCCAGCAGCTCACTGGGGGGACGGTCATATGGCTACACCTTC. This codes for CASSSLGGRSYGYTF.

This clonotype showed up just a few times. The rearrangement uses TRBV4-1 and TRBJ1-4; tentatively, D is TRBD1 (6 bases). The V end lost 1 base, the J end lost 8 bases, and 8 bases lay between the germline ends. The CDR3 contains 13 residues. Looked up from germline, CDR1 is MGHRA and CDR2 is YSYEKL. The CDR3 coding sequence is TGCGCCAGCAGCCAAGGGGGACAAGAAAAACTGTTTTTT. Translation: CASSQGGQEKLFF.

This chain joins TRBV2 and TRBJ2-1; 12 bases are shared with TRBD2. The CDR3 covers 17 residues. V shed 5 bases, J shed 7 bases, and the junction held 12 bases outside the gene matches. Germline V gene sequence: CDR1 SNHLY, CDR2 FYNNEI. The CDR3: CASSPSSGRASGNEQFF. The CDR3 DNA sequence: TGTGCCAGCAGTCCCTCTAGCGGGAGGGCCTCGGGTAATGAGCAGTTCTTC.

CDR3 residues: CASGLVANSYNEQFF. In nucleotides, the CDR3 is TGTGCTAGTGGTTTGGTAGCGAACTCCTACAATGAGCAGTTCTTC. The genes are TRBV12-5 and TRBJ2-1; D is undetermined. CDR1 is LGHNT, CDR2 FRNRAP, per germline. V lost 0 bases and J 0 bases, leaving 6 bases between the germline ends. This CDR3 spans 15 amino acids.

The genes are TRBV20-1 and TRBJ1-1; D is perhaps TRBD1 (5 bases). The ends were cut back, 5 bases at V and 3 bases at J, with 10 bases in the middle. There are 12 residues in the CDR3. Germline lookup yields CDR1 DFQATT and CDR2 SNEGSKA (reference sequence). The CDR3 protein is CSAGKGYTEAFF. Here the CDR3 DNA reads TGCAGTGCTGGCAAGGGGTACACTGAAGCTTTCTTT.

This CDR3 is CASSASGKGGHEQYF. The DNA for the CDR3 is TGTGCCAGCAGCGCTTCAGGGAAGGGTGGCCACGAGCAGTACTTC. The gene calls are TRBV5-4 and TRBJ2-7; possible D gene TRBD1, 5 bases. Germline lookup yields CDR1 SGHNT and CDR2 YYREEE (reference sequence). This CDR3 has 15 residues. The V end was cut by 4 bases, the J end by 5 bases, with 19 bases between.

The V call is TRBV6-1, the J call TRBJ2-3; D tentatively fits TRBD1 or TRBD2 (5 bases each). Trimming cost V 8 bases and J 8 bases, with 17 bases left between them. CDR1 is MNHNS, CDR2 SASEGT, per germline. The CDR3 contains 13 residues. The CDR3 protein is CASLAPGTGTQYF. Here the CDR3 DNA reads TGTGCCAGCCTTGCCCCAGGGACGGGTACGCAGTATTTT.

The genes are TRBV5-6 and TRBJ1-3; D gene uncertain. Deletions cut 4 bases from V and 0 bases from J, with 8 bases between. Germline V gene sequence: CDR1 SGHDT, CDR2 YYEEEE. The CDR3 runs to 14 residues. CDR3 sequence (DNA): TGTGCCAGCAGCGATCATTACTCTGGAAACACCATATATTTT. Protein: CASSDHYSGNTIYF.

This clonotype was observed a few times. The gene calls are TRBV20-1 and TRBJ1-5, with TRBD1 matching over 10 bases. V was clipped by 5 bases and J by 1 base; unmatched bases: 2. Germline assignment: CDR1 DFQATT and CDR2 SNEGSKA (reference sequence). This CDR3 contains 14 residues. The CDR3 protein is CSASDRGSNQPQHF. CDR3 DNA sequence: TGCAGTGCTTCGGACAGGGGGAGCAATCAGCCCCAGCATTTT.

J is TRBJ1-1 and V is TRBV5-1; no definite D call. The CDR3 contains 13 residues. V lost 2 bases and J lost 1, with 6 bases in between. Germline-derived CDR1 and CDR2 are SGHRS and YFSETQ. The CDR3 nucleotides read TGCGCCAGCAGCTTCAAAAAGAACACTGAAGCTTTCTTT. It yields the protein CASSFKKNTEAFF.

The chain uses TRBV12-3 or TRBV12-4 and TRBJ2-5; the match to TRBD2 covers 11 bases. J was trimmed by 1 base and V by 7 bases; bases with no gene match: 8. CDR3 size: 16 residues. CDR3 sequence: CASKRISGGAQETQYF. CDR3 coding DNA: TGTGCCAGCAAAAGAATTAGCGGGGGGGCCCAAGAGACCCAGTACTTC.